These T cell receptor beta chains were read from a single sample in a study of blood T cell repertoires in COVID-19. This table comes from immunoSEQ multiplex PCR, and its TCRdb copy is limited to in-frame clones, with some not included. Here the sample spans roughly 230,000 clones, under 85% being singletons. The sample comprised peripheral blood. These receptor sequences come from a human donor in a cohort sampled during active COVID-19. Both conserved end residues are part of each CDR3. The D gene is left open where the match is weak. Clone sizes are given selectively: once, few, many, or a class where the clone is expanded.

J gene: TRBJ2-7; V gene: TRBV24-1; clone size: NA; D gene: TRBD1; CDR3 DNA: TGTGCCACCAACGGGAAAGACAGGGAATTTTCCTACGAGCAGTACTTC; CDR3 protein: CATNGKDREFSYEQYF
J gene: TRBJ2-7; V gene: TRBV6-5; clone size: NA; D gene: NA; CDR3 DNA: TGTGCCAGCAGTTACTCTGGGGGCCCGACCTACGAGCAGTACTTC; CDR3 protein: CASSYSGGPTYEQYF
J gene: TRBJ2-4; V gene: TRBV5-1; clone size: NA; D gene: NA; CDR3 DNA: TGCGCCGCCTTTGGGAGAAACATTCAGTACTTC; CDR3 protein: CAAFGRNIQYF
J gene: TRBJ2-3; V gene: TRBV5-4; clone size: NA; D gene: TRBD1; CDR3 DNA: TGTGCCAGCAGCTCCCGGGACAGGGGCACAGATACGCAGTATTTT; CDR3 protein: CASSSRDRGTDTQYF
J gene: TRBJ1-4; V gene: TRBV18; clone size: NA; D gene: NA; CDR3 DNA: TGTGCCAGCTCCGGCGGGGGAGGTGAAAAACTGTTTTTT; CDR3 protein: CASSGGGGEKLFF
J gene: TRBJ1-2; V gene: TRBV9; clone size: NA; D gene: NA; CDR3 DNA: TGTGCCAGCAGCGTAGATGGCCTTGAGGGCTATGGCTACACCTTC; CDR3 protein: CASSVDGLEGYGYTF
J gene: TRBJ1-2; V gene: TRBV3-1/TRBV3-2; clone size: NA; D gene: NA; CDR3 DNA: TGTGCCAGCAGCCAAGTGGGCAGGGGAGACTATGGCTACACCTTC; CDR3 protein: CASSQVGRGDYGYTF
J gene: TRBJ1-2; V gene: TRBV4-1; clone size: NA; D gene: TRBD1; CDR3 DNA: TGCGCCAGCAGCCACCCGGGACAGCTTAGGGGCTACACCTTC; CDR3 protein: CASSHPGQLRGYTF
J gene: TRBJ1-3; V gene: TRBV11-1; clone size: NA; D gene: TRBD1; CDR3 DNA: TGTGCCAGCAGCAGTGGACAGGTTGCATCGGACACCATATATTTT; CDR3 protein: CASSSGQVASDTIYF
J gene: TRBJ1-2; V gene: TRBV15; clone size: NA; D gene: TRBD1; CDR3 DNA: TGTGCCACCAGCTCTCGGGGACAGGGGATGCTTAACTATGGCTACACCTTC; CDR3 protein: CATSSRGQGMLNYGYTF
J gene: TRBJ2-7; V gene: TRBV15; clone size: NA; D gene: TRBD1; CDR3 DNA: TGTGCCACCAGCAGAGAGCTCCCCATCGGACAGGGGCGAAGCTCCTACGAGCAGTACTTC; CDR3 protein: CATSRELPIGQGRSSYEQYF
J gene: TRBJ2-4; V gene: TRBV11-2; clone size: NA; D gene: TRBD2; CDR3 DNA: TGTGCCAGCAGCTTAGCGATAGCGGGAGGAGGAAACATTCAGTACTTC; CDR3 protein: CASSLAIAGGGNIQYF
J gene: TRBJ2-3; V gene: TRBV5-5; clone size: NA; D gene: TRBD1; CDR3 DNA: TGTGCCAGCAGCCCCGGGACAGGGGGGAAAGATACGCAGTATTTT; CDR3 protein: CASSPGTGGKDTQYF
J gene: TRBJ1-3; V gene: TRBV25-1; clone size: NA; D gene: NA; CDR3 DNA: TGTGCCAGCAGTGATCGAAGACCGGGGGAAGACTCTGGAAACACCATATATTTT; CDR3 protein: CASSDRRPGEDSGNTIYF
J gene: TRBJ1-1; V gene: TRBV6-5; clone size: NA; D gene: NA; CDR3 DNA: TGTGCCAGCAGTACTATCACAAACACTGAAGCTTTCTTT; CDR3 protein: CASSTITNTEAFF
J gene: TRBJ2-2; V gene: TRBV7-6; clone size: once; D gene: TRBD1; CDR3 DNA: TGTGCCAGCAGCTTGACAGGGTCCGGGGAGCTGTTTTTT; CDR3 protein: CASSLTGSGELFF
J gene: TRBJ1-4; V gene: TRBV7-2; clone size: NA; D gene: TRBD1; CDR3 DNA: TGTGCCAGCAGCTTAAGAGGGACAGGGAAGAATGAAAAACTGTTTTTT; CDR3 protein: CASSLRGTGKNEKLFF
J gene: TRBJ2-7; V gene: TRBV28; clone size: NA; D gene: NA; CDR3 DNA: TGTGCCAGCAGTTCCTCCGGGACATACCCCTACGAGCAGTACTTC; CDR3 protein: CASSSSGTYPYEQYF
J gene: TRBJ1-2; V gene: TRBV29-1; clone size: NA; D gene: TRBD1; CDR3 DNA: TGCAGCGTTGAAGATCGACAGGGGGGGTATGGCTACACCTTC; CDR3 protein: CSVEDRQGGYGYTF
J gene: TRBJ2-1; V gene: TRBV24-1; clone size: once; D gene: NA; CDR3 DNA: TGTGCCACCAGTGATTTGCTGTACAATGAGCAGTTCTTC; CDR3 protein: CATSDLLYNEQFF
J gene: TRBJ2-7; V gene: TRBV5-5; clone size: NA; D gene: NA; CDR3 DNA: TGTGCCAGCAGCTTGATCGGTGCCTACGAGCAGTACTTC; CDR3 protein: CASSLIGAYEQYF
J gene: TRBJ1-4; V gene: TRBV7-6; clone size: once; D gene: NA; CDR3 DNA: TGTGCCAGCAGCTTAGGAGGGCTGGCTAATGAAAAACTGTTTTTT; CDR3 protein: CASSLGGLANEKLFF
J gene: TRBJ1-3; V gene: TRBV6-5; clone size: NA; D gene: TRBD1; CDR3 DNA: TGTGCCAGCAGTCAGGACAGGGCAAGTGGAAACACCATATATTTT; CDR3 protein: CASSQDRASGNTIYF
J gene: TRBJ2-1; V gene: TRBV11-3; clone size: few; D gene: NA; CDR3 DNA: TGTGCCAGCAGTGATCCCGGGACTCAGTACAATGAGCAGTTCTTC; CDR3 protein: CASSDPGTQYNEQFF
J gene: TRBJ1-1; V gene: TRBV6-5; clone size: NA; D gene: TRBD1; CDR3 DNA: TGTGCCAGCAGTTTCGGACAGGGAATTACCTACACTGAAGCTTTCTTT; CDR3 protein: CASSFGQGITYTEAFF
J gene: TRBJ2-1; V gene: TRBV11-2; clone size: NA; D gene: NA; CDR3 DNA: TGTGCCAGCAGCTTAGCGGGACAATACAATGAGCAGTTCTTC; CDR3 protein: CASSLAGQYNEQFF
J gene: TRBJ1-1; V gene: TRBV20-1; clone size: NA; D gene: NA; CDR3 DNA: TGCAGTGCTAGTATAAATCAGGCTTTCTTT; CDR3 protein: CSASINQAFF
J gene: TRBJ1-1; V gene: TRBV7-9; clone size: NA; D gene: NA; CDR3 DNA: TGTGCCAGCAGCTTGTCAGGGGCCACTGAAGCTTTCTTT; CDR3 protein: CASSLSGATEAFF
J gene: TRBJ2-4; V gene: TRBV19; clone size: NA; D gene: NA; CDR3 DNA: TGTGCCAGTAGTAGCCCCCGACAGGCAAAAAACATTCAGTACTTC; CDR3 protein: CASSSPRQAKNIQYF
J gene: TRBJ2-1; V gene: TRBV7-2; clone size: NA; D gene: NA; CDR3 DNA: TGTGCCAGCAGCTTAGGGGGCCCTCCGGAGCAGTTCTTC; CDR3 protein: CASSLGGPPEQFF
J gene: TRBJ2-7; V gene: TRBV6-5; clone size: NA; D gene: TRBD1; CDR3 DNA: TGTGCCACCTTTCGACAGGGGACGACCTACGAGCAGTACTTC; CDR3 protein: CATFRQGTTYEQYF
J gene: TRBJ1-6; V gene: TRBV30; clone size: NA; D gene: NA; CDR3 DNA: TGTGCCTGGAGTGTTGAGGGTAATTCACCCCTCCACTTT; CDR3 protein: CAWSVEGNSPLHF
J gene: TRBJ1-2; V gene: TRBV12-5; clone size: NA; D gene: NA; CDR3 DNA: TGTGCTAGTGGTTTTCTACGCGGGGCTGGACTAGGCTATGGCTACACCTTC; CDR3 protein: CASGFLRGAGLGYGYTF
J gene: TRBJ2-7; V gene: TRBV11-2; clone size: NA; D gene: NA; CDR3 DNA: TGTGCCAGCAGCTCACAGGGCCCTTACTACGAGCAGTACTTC; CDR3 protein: CASSSQGPYYEQYF
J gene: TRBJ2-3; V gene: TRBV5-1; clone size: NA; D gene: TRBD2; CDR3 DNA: TGCGCCAGCAGCCCCACTAGCGGAATCACAGATACGCAGTATTTT; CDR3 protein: CASSPTSGITDTQYF
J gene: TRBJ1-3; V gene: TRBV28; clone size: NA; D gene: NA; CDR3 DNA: TGTGCCAGCAGTTTCCCGGGTCCCGGAAACACCATATATTTT; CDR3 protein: CASSFPGPGNTIYF
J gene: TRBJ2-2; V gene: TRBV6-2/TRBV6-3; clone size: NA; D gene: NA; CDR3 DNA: TGTGCCAGCAGTTACTCGAAACGGCGGGGCGGCGGGGAGCTGTTTTTT; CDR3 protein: CASSYSKRRGGGELFF
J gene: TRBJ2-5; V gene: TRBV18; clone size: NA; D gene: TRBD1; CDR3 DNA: TGTGCCAGCTCACGGGGGACAGGGGGCAAGGAGACCCAGTACTTC; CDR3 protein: CASSRGTGGKETQYF
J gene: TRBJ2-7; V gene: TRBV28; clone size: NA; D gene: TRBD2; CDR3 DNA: TGTGCCACCCAGAGCGGGGAGCCGGCCTACGAGCAGTACTTC; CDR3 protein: CATQSGEPAYEQYF
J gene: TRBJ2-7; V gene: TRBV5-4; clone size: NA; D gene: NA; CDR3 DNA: TGTGCCAGCAGCTTAGGGGGGGTCTCCTACGAGCAGTACTTC; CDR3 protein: CASSLGGVSYEQYF
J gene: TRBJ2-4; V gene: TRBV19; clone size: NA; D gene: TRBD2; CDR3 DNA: TGTGCCAGTAGTCCTTCGACTAGCGGGGGGCCTAGGGACATTCAGTACTTC; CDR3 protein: CASSPSTSGGPRDIQYF
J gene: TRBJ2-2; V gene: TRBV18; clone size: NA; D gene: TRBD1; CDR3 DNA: TGTGCCAGCTCACCACAGGGGGCAAGCGGAAACACCGGGGAGCTGTTTTTT; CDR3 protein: CASSPQGASGNTGELFF
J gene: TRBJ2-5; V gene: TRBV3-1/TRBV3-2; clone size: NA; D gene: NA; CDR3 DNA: TGTGCCAGCAGCCTCGCCCTCGAACGGGGAGCCCAGTACTTC; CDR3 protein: CASSLALERGAQYF
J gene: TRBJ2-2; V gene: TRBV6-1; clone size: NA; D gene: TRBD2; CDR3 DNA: TGTGCCAGCAGTGAAGCGCCTAGCGGGAACACCGGGGAGCTGTTTTTT; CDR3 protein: CASSEAPSGNTGELFF
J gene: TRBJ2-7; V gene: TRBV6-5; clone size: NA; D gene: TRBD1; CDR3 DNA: TGTGCCAGCAGTCTTTTATCGGGACAGGGAAAGGAGTACTTC; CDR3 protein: CASSLLSGQGKEYF
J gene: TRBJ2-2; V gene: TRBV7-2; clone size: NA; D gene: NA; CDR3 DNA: TGTGCCAGCAGCTGGACCGGGACAACTAACACCGGGGAGCTGTTTTTT; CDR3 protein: CASSWTGTTNTGELFF
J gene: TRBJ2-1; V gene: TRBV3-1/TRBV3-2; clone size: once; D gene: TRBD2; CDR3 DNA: TGTGCCAGCAGCCAACCACTAGCGGGGGGAAATGAGCAGTTCTTC; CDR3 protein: CASSQPLAGGNEQFF
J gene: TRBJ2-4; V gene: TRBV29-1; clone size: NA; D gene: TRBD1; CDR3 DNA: TGCAGCGTTGGGGGCGCAGGGGGAGACATTCAGTACTTC; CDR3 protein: CSVGGAGGDIQYF
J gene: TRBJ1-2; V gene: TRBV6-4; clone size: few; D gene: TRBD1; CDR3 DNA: TGTGCCAGCAGGTCGACAGGGCGACCTTATGGCTACACCTTC; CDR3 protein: CASRSTGRPYGYTF
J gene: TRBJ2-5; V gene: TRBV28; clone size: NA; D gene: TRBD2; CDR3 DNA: TGTGCCAGCAGCCCTACGGGACTAGCGAATCAAGAGACCCAGTACTTC; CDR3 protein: CASSPTGLANQETQYF
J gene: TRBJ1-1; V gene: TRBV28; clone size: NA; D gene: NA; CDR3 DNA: TGTGCCAGCAGTGCTCTGGACATCTTTATGAACACTGAAGCTTTCTTT; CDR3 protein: CASSALDIFMNTEAFF
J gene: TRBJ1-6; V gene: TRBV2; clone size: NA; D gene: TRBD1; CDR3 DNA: TGTGCCAGCAGCTTGACAGGGCTAAATAATTCACCCCTCCACTTT; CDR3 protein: CASSLTGLNNSPLHF
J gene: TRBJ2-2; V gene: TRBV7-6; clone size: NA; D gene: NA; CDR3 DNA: TGTGCCAGCAGCCCTGACACCGGGGAGCTGTTTTTT; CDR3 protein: CASSPDTGELFF
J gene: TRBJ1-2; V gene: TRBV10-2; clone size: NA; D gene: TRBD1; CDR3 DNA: TGCGCCACCAATTCCCGGGACAGGGGAGACTATGGCTACACCTTC; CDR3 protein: CATNSRDRGDYGYTF